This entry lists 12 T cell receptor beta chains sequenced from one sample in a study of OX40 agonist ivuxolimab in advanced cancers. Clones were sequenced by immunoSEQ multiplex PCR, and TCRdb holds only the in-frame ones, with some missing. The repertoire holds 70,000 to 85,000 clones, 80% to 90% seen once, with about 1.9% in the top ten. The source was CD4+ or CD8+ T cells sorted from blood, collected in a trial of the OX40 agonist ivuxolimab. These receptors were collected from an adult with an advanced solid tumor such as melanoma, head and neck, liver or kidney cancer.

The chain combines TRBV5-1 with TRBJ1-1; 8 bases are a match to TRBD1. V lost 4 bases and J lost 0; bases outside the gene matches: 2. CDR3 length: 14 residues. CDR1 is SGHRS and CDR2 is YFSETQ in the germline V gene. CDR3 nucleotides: TGCGCCAGCAGCCCGACAGGGGTGAACACTGAAGCTTTCTTT. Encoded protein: CASSPTGVNTEAFF.

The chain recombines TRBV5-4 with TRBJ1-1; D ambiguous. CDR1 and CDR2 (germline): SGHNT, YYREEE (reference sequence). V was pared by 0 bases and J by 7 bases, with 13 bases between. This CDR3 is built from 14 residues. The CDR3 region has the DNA TGTGCCAGCAGCTTGGACACCATGAGTGGTGAAGCTTTCTTT. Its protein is CASSLDTMSGEAFF.

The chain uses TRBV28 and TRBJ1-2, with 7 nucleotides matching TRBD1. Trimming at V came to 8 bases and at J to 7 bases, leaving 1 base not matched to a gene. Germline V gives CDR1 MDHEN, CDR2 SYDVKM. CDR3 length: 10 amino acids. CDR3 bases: TGTGCCAGCGGGACAGCTGGCTACACCTTC. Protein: CASGTAGYTF.

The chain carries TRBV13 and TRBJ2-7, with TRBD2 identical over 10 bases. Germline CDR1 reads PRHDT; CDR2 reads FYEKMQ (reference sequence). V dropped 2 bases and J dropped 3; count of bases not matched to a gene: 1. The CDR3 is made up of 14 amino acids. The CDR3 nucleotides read TGTGCCAGCAGCTTACTAGCGGGGGACTACGAGCAGTACTTC. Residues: CASSLLAGDYEQYF. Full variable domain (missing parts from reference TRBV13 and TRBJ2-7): AAGVIQSPRHLIKEKRETATLKCYPIPRHDTVYWYQQGPGQDPQFLISFYEKMQSDKGSIPDRFSAQQFSDYHSELNMSSLELGDSALYFCASSLLAGDYEQYFGPGTRLTVT.

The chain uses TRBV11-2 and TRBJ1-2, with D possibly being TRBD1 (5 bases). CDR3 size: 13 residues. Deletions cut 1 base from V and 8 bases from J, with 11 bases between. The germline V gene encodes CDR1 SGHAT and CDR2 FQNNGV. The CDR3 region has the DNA TGTGCCAGCAGCTTAGTCAGGGAGAGAGGCTACACCTTC. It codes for CASSLVRERGYTF.

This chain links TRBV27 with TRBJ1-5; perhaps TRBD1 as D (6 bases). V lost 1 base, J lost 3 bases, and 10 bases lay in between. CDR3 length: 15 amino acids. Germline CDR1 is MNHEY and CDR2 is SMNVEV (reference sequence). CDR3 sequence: CASSLYRGNNQPQHF. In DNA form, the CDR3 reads TGTGCCAGCAGTTTATATAGGGGGAACAATCAGCCCCAGCATTTT.

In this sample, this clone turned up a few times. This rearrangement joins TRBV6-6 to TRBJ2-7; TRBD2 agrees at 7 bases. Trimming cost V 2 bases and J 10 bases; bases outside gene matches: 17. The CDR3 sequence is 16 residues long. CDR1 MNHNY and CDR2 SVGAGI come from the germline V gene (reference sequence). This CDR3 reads CASSYPGRQGGGLQYF. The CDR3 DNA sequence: TGTGCCAGCAGTTACCCAGGGAGGCAGGGTGGGGGACTACAGTACTTC.

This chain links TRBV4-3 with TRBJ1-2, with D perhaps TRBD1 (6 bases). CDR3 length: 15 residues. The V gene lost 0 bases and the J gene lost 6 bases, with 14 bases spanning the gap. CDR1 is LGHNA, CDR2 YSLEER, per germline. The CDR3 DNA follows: TGCGCCAGCAGCCAAGATACCAGGGGCCGGGATGGCTACACCTTC. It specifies CASSQDTRGRDGYTF.

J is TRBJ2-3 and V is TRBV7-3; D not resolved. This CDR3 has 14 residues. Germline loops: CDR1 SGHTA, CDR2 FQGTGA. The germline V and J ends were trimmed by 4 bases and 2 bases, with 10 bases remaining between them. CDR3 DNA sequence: TGTGCCAGCAGCTCTAATGGATTCACAGATACGCAGTATTTT. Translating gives CASSSNGFTDTQYF. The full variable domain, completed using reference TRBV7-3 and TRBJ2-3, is GAGVSQTPSNKVTEKGKYVELRCDPISGHTALYWYRQSLGQGPEFLIYFQGTGAADDSGLPNDRFFAVRPEGSVSTLKIQRTERGDSAVYLCASSSNGFTDTQYFGPGTRLTVL.

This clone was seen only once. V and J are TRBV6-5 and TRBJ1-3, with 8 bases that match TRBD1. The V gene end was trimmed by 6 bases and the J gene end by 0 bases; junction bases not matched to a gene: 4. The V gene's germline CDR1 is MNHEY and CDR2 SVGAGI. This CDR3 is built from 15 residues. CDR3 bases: TGTGCCAGCAGAACAGGGGGGAACTCTGGAAACACCATATATTTT. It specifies CASRTGGNSGNTIYF.

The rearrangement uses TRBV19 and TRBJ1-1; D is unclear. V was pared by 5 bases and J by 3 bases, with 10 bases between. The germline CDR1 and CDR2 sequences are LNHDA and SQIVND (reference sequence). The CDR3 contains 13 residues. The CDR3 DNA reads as TGTGCCAGTAGTGCCACTTTGTACACTGAAGCTTTCTTT. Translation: CASSATLYTEAFF.

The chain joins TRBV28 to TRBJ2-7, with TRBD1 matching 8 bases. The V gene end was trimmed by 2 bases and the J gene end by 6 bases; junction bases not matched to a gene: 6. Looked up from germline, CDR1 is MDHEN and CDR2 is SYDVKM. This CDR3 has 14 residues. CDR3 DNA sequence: TGTGCCAGCAGTTTAGGCGGACAGGGACGCGAGCAGTACTTC. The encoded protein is CASSLGGQGREQYF. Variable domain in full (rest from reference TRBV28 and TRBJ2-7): DVKVTQSSRYLVKRTGEKVFLECVQDMDHENMFWYRQDPGLGLRLIYFSYDVKMKEKGDIPEGYSVSREKKERFSLILESASTNQTSMYLCASSLGGQGREQYFGPGTRLTVT.